This is a list of T cell receptor beta chains from one sample in a study of blood T cell repertoires in COVID-19. Some clones are missing from TCRdb's copy, which holds only in-frame ones; the method was immunoSEQ multiplex PCR. The table records 390,000 or so clones, about nine tenths of them present only once. The source material was peripheral blood. Source of these receptors: a woman in her twenties or thirties with active or convalescent COVID-19. CDR3s include the opening cysteine and the closing phenylalanine or tryptophan. Fields, in order: clone size, J gene, D gene, V gene, CDR3 DNA, CDR3 protein. D genes are given only for firm matches. Size is omitted from some rows. Given values are once, few, many or a class for expanded clones.

>-|TRBJ1-2|-|TRBV10-1
TGCGCCAGCAGTGCCAAGACAGACCTACAGGGCTACACCTTC
CASSAKTDLQGYTF
>-|TRBJ1-1|-|TRBV5-4
TGTGCCAGCAGCTTGGGGCGTGACAGCTCCACTGAAGCTTTCTTT
CASSLGRDSSTEAFF
>-|TRBJ1-1|-|TRBV6-5
TGTGCCAGCAGCGACAGCCCGAACACTGAAGCTTTCTTT
CASSDSPNTEAFF
>-|TRBJ1-5|TRBD1|TRBV19
TGTGCCAGTAGTATCGACAGGGACAGCAATCAGCCCCAGCATTTT
CASSIDRDSNQPQHF
>-|TRBJ1-1|-|TRBV18
TGTGCCAGCTCACCCTCAGAGGGCACTGAAGCTTTCTTT
CASSPSEGTEAFF
>once|TRBJ2-7|TRBD2|TRBV6-5
TGTGCCAGCAGCGGACTAGCGGGAGTAGTTTACGAGCAGTACTTC
CASSGLAGVVYEQYF
>-|TRBJ2-7|TRBD1|TRBV11-1
TGTGCCAGCAGCCGCACACAGGGGGCCAGCAACGAGCAGTACTTC
CASSRTQGASNEQYF
>-|TRBJ2-7|-|TRBV11-2
TGTGCCAGCAGCCCGGACACGGCCTACGAGCAGTACTTC
CASSPDTAYEQYF
>-|TRBJ2-1|TRBD2|TRBV24-1
TGTGCCACCAGTGATTCCGGGACTAGCGCCAATGAGCAGTTCTTC
CATSDSGTSANEQFF
>-|TRBJ2-2|-|TRBV10-3
TGTGCCATCAGTGAGCTGGAGGGTACCGGGGAGCTGTTTTTT
CAISELEGTGELFF
>once|TRBJ1-2|-|TRBV19
TGTGCCAGTAGTATCGACAGAAGTAACTATGGCTACACCTTC
CASSIDRSNYGYTF
>-|TRBJ2-4|-|TRBV2
TGTGCCAGCCAGACACGTCAGGGAGGAAAAAACATTCAGTACTTC
CASQTRQGGKNIQYF
>-|TRBJ2-7|TRBD1|TRBV28
TGTGCCAGCGCCTACAGGGGGTACTACGAGCAGTACTTC
CASAYRGYYEQYF
>-|TRBJ2-5|TRBD2|TRBV11-2
TGTGCCAGCAGCTTAGGCGGGGGAGGAGAGACCCAGTACTTC
CASSLGGGGETQYF
>-|TRBJ1-6|TRBD1|TRBV3-1/TRBV3-2
TGTGCCAGCAGCCAAGGGGACAGAAATAATTCACCCCTCCACTTT
CASSQGDRNNSPLHF
>-|TRBJ1-4|TRBD1|TRBV25-1
TGTGCCAGCAGTCCCGGGACAGGGGGGCCCGCAACTAATGAAAAACTGTTTTTT
CASSPGTGGPATNEKLFF
>-|TRBJ1-2|-|TRBV28
TGTGCCAGCAGTTTATACTCCAACTATGGCTACACCTTC
CASSLYSNYGYTF
>-|TRBJ1-6|TRBD1|TRBV5-1
TGCGCCAGCAGGGCCGGGACAGGGGGTAATTCACCCCTCCACTTT
CASRAGTGGNSPLHF
>-|TRBJ2-2|TRBD1|TRBV6-4
TGTGCCAGCAGTCCGGACAGGGCGGACACCGGGGAGCTGTTTTTT
CASSPDRADTGELFF
>once|TRBJ1-1|-|TRBV19
TGTGCCAGTAGTGCCCGGTGGCAGGGTAACACTGAAGCTTTCTTT
CASSARWQGNTEAFF
>-|TRBJ2-5|TRBD1|TRBV5-1
TGCGCCAGCAGCTTCGAAGGGGGCCAAGAGGCCCAGTACTTC
CASSFEGGQEAQYF
>-|TRBJ1-2|-|TRBV18
TGTGCCAGCTCACCACTTGTCGGGGGGGCCGCCGCTAACTATGGCTACACCTTC
CASSPLVGGAAANYGYTF
>-|TRBJ1-2|-|TRBV2
TGTGCCAGCACGACCCGACACCCCAATTACTATGGCTACACCTTC
CASTTRHPNYYGYTF
>-|TRBJ2-7|TRBD2|TRBV7-2
TGTGCCAGCAGCTCCGGACTAGCGAGCTCCTACGAGCAGTACTTC
CASSSGLASSYEQYF
>-|TRBJ1-1|TRBD1|TRBV29-1
TGCAGCGTAGGACAGGGGGGGAACACTGAAGCTTTCTTT
CSVGQGGNTEAFF
>-|TRBJ2-1|TRBD2|TRBV13
TGTGCCAGCAGCTTAAGGGGGACTAGCTTGGGGGTTACCTACAATGAGCAGTTCTTC
CASSLRGTSLGVTYNEQFF
>-|TRBJ1-2|TRBD1|TRBV7-6
TGTGCCAGCAGCTTAACCATCGGGACAGGGAATGGCTACACCTTC
CASSLTIGTGNGYTF
>-|TRBJ2-7|TRBD2|TRBV6-5
TGTGCCAGCAGGCAGGCTAGCGGGAGTCCCGAGCAGTACTTC
CASRQASGSPEQYF
>-|TRBJ2-1|-|TRBV18
TGTGCCAGCTCATCGACAACCGGCTCCTACAATGAGCAGTTCTTC
CASSSTTGSYNEQFF
>few|TRBJ1-1|-|TRBV6-5
TGTGCCAGCAGTTATCTAGTGAACACTGAAGCTTTCTTT
CASSYLVNTEAFF
>-|TRBJ2-3|-|TRBV27
TGTGCCAGCAGTTTTGGGCGTGTCAGAGACACAGATACGCAGTATTTT
CASSFGRVRDTDTQYF
>-|TRBJ2-1|TRBD2|TRBV6-5
TGTGCCAGCAGAAAAGCGGGATTCATTCTTGAGCAGTTCTTC
CASRKAGFILEQFF
>-|TRBJ1-2|TRBD1|TRBV3-1/TRBV3-2
TGTGCCAGCAGCCAAGTACAGGGGGCCCCATTTGATGGCTACACCTTC
CASSQVQGAPFDGYTF
>-|TRBJ2-3|TRBD2|TRBV5-6
TGTGCCAGCAGCTTCTGGCGGGAGCCGGATACGCAGTATTTT
CASSFWREPDTQYF
>few|TRBJ1-1|TRBD1|TRBV19
TGTGCCAGTACCACAGGGGTGGGCACTGAAGCTTTCTTT
CASTTGVGTEAFF
>once|TRBJ1-1|TRBD1|TRBV19
TGTGCCAGTAGTACCACAGGGGGCGTTGGAGCGGGGACTGAAGCTTTCTTT
CASSTTGGVGAGTEAFF
>-|TRBJ2-7|-|TRBV6-2/TRBV6-3
TGTGCCAGCAGTTATCACTTACAGATCTACGAGCAGTACTTC
CASSYHLQIYEQYF
>-|TRBJ2-5|-|TRBV18
TGTGCCAGCTCACGGCCGGGACTCCCTCAAGAGACCCAGTACTTC
CASSRPGLPQETQYF
>-|TRBJ1-1|-|TRBV9
TGTGCCAGCAGCGTAGTGAATGGGGCGCTGGACACTGAAGCTTTCTTT
CASSVVNGALDTEAFF
>once|TRBJ1-4|-|TRBV28
TGTGCCAGCAGTTTAGCTGGGGCAGGGGAGGGTGAAAAACTGTTTTTT
CASSLAGAGEGEKLFF
>-|TRBJ1-1|TRBD1|TRBV6-4
TGTGCCAGCAGGGAGACAGGGATAACTGAAGCTTTCTTT
CASRETGITEAFF
>-|TRBJ1-6|TRBD1|TRBV7-6
TGTGCCAGCAGCTTAGGACGGGACAGCCTTAATTCACCCCTCCACTTT
CASSLGRDSLNSPLHF
>-|TRBJ2-7|-|TRBV7-8
TGTGCCAGCAGCTTAGAGGTGGGAGGGGGGTACGAGCAGTACTTC
CASSLEVGGGYEQYF
>-|TRBJ1-4|TRBD1|TRBV7-6
TGTGCCAGCAGCCCCGGGACAGGGAATGAAAAACTGTTTTTT
CASSPGTGNEKLFF
>-|TRBJ1-2|TRBD1|TRBV4-1
TGCGCCAGCAGCCAAGATCGACAACAGGGGGCTACCTATGGCTACACCTTC
CASSQDRQQGATYGYTF
>once|TRBJ2-1|-|TRBV19
TGTGCCAGTAGTACCCAGTCCTACAATGAGCAGTTCTTC
CASSTQSYNEQFF
>-|TRBJ1-1|-|TRBV7-8
TGTGCCAGCAGGGTACAGGTTTTGGGTGAAGCTTTCTTT
CASRVQVLGEAFF